Listed here is a single T cell receptor beta chain. Its antigen is still unknown. Donors underwent one heparinised blood draw, about 110 mL on average. This specimen comes from a study of beta chain features in type 1 diabetes. Trimming removed 4 bases from V and 4 bases from J; junction bases left unmatched: 6. CDR1 is SGHRS and CDR2 is YFSETQ in the germline V gene. The CDR3 spans 15 residues. Isolated RNA was reverse transcribed in full, so expressed TCRB transcripts were sequenced. It was found that naive, central memory and regulatory T cell samples averaged around 3.5 million reads. Produced via immunoSEQ multiplex PCR; TCRdb's table is partial and in-frame only. The table lists more than 300,000 clones, approximately 9.9% of them singletons, with roughly 1% in the top ten. Whole-study findings and limits: When cDNA is sequenced, cells with high TCR expression could be over-represented. Shortening that was moderate but significant affected the TCRB CDR3s of Type 1 diabetes patients in all four CD4+ subsets. Researchers could not determine here whether HLA type influences TCRB rearrangement.

The chain has TRBV5-1 and TRBJ1-1, with 11 bases aligning to TRBD1. Sequencing used central memory CD4+ T cells from blood. The clonotype comes from a man in his thirties or forties with type 1 diabetes. The CDR3, as DNA: TGCGCCAGCAGCCGAGCTGGACAGGGGGCCACTGAAGCTTTCTTT. This gives the protein CASSRAGQGATEAFF.